The present T cell receptor beta chain was sequenced within a study of blood T cell repertoires in COVID-19. Study as a whole: Acute-phase and convalescent COVID-19 samples originated in the United States, Italy and Spain.

Participants spanned ages roughly 18 to 95 years and resided in about two dozen US areas. Clinical history as reported by participants underpinned cohort assignment. The CDR3 covers 15 residues. Germline CDR1 SEHNR, CDR2 FQNEAQ (reference sequence). The junction had 10 bases not matched to a gene; V was cut back by 7 bases and J by 5 bases. Original processing notes: Scientists estimated how many nucleated cells there were by amplifying reference gene primers. The protocol was immunoSEQ multiplex PCR, while the TCRdb copy is restricted to in-frame clones and leaves out a portion. From that table come the V and J calls and clone size; the DNA was used to work out D and trimming. The table lists some 460,000 clones, nearly 90% of them singletons.

The chain is built from TRBV7-9 and TRBJ2-1, with TRBD2 matching over 8 bases. The receptor's source is a woman in her late teens or twenties with acute COVID-19. Sequenced sample: PBMCs or T cells enriched from blood (not recorded which). The CDR3 nucleotides are TGTGCCAGCACCCCCGGGGTAGCGGGGAACAATGAGCAGTTCTTC. It translates to CASTPGVAGNNEQFF.